This TCR beta chain was captured in a study of Ad26.COV2.S vaccination and SARS-CoV-2 variants. Study-level information: Intramuscularly, Ad26.COV2.S was given either once or twice, 56 days apart. Whole-study results and caveats: Spike-specific TCR breadth ran higher among vaccine recipients than placebo recipients.

A note on this clone: As yet, its antigen is unknown.

Using immunoSEQ multiplex PCR, the repertoire was profiled, and TCRdb retains in-frame clones only, with some absent. This repertoire shows about 400,000 clones, under 90% found once; its top ten account for about 8%. Described treatment: 19 received Ad26.COV2.S at low or high dose, single or two shots; five or six received placebo; per-sample allocation not given. Sampling occurred on day 63 after the first vaccine or placebo injection. Expressing Wuhan-strain SARS-CoV-2 spike, an Ad26 vector served as the vaccine. The V end was cut by 6 bases, the J end by 4 bases, with 15 bases between. CDR1 and CDR2 from the germline V gene are SGHTA and FQGNSA. The CDR3 consists of 14 residues.

Sample: peripheral blood, taken in a trial of Ad26.COV2.S vaccine versus placebo. The V and J genes are TRBV7-2 and TRBJ1-2; perhaps TRBD1 as D (5 bases). The sequence was collected from a person between 18 and 65 years old who received the Ad26.COV2.S COVID-19 vaccine or a placebo. CDR3 residues: CASRPWDESYGYTF. The CDR3 DNA sequence: TGTGCCAGCAGGCCCTGGGACGAGAGCTATGGCTACACCTTC.